A selection of T cell receptor beta chains follows, all from one sample in a study of shared clonotypes between healthy human individuals. This table comes from immunoSEQ multiplex PCR, and its TCRdb copy is limited to in-frame clones, with some not included. Of approximately 1.5 million clones listed, approximately 98% were seen once; the top ten hold roughly 0.45%. The sequencing input was naive CD4+ T cells sorted from blood. Receptors were obtained from a man aged 30 to 39 in good health. CDR3s include the opening cysteine and the closing phenylalanine or tryptophan. A D gene is named only where the DNA matches it firmly. Clone size is shown for a subset of rows, as once, few, many or a class of expanded clone.

NA,NA,TRBJ1-1,TRBV29-1,13,TGCAGCGTAAGGGGCCGGATGAACACTGAAGCTTTCTTT,CSVRGRMNTEAFF
TRBD1,NA,TRBJ2-4,TRBV30,19,TGTGCCTGGAGTACCTACCCGACAGGGGGAACTAGAGCCAAAAACATTCAGTACTTC,CAWSTYPTGGTRAKNIQYF
NA,NA,TRBJ2-3,TRBV9,13,TGTGCCAGCGGGGGCGGGAGCGCAGATACGCAGTATTTT,CASGGGSADTQYF
NA,NA,TRBJ2-2,TRBV19,12,TGTGCCAGTAAAACTATGGTGGGGGAGCTGTTTTTT,CASKTMVGELFF
NA,NA,TRBJ1-1,TRBV30,12,TGTGCCTGGAGAGGGGGGAACACTGAAGCTTTCTTT,CAWRGGNTEAFF
NA,NA,TRBJ1-2,TRBV6-5,15,TGTGCCAGCAGTTACTCTCCTCCTGGGACCTATGGCTACACCTTC,CASSYSPPGTYGYTF
NA,NA,TRBJ1-2,TRBV30,12,TGTGCCTGGAGTCGAGGTTACTCTGGCTACACCTTC,CAWSRGYSGYTF
TRBD2,NA,TRBJ2-3,TRBV7-6,16,TGTGCCAGCAGCTTAAAGGTCGGGAGGGCAACAGATACGCAGTATTTT,CASSLKVGRATDTQYF
NA,NA,TRBJ1-4,TRBV30,14,TGTGCCCAAGGGGGGCATTCTTTGGGTGAAAAACTGTTTTTT,CAQGGHSLGEKLFF
TRBD1,NA,TRBJ1-4,TRBV19,17,TGTGCCAGTAGTCACCCACTCAGGGGGCCGCCGCGTGAAAAACTGTTTTTT,CASSHPLRGPPREKLFF
TRBD1,NA,TRBJ2-5,TRBV6-6,14,TGTGCCAGCAGGCACCGGGACAGGGTAGAGACCCAGTACTTC,CASRHRDRVETQYF
TRBD1,NA,TRBJ2-1,TRBV10-3,14,TGTGCCATCAGTGGAGGGACAGGGAGAGTTGAGCAGTTCTTC,CAISGGTGRVEQFF
TRBD2,NA,TRBJ2-1,TRBV19,16,TGTGCCAGTGGTAACACCGGGAGGGCCCTCTACAATGAGCAGTTCTTC,CASGNTGRALYNEQFF
TRBD1,NA,TRBJ1-5,TRBV7-2,14,TGTGCCAGCAGCTTTGACAGGGGGCATCAGCCCCAGCATTTT,CASSFDRGHQPQHF
NA,NA,TRBJ2-3,TRBV18,14,TGTGCCAGCTCACCCATAATGGGCACAGATACGCAGTATTTT,CASSPIMGTDTQYF
NA,NA,TRBJ2-3,TRBV9,18,TGTGCCAGCAGCCTTAGAGGTGGGAGGCGGATTAGCACAGATACGCAGTATTTT,CASSLRGGRRISTDTQYF
NA,once,TRBJ2-1,TRBV19,17,TGTGCCAGTAGGACCTCCTTCCGGGACATGAGGAACAATGAGCAGTTCTTC,CASRTSFRDMRNNEQFF
NA,NA,TRBJ2-2,TRBV7-9,15,TGTGCCAGCAGCCCAGGGGAGTTGAACACCGGGGAGCTGTTTTTT,CASSPGELNTGELFF
NA,NA,TRBJ1-3,TRBV14,16,TGTGCCAGCAGCCCGTTTTCCGAGGGAGGGCGAAACACCATATATTTT,CASSPFSEGGRNTIYF
NA,NA,TRBJ2-3,TRBV19,15,TGTGCCAGTAGTCATAGCTCTAGCAGGACAGATACGCAGTATTTT,CASSHSSSRTDTQYF
NA,NA,TRBJ2-3,TRBV5-1,14,TGCGCCAGCAGCTTTTTAGAGGGAACAGATACGCAGTATTTT,CASSFLEGTDTQYF
NA,NA,TRBJ1-1,TRBV2,15,TGTGCCAGCAGTCCTAGGGTGGGTTCGAACACTGAAGCTTTCTTT,CASSPRVGSNTEAFF
NA,NA,TRBJ1-5,TRBV2,13,TGTGCCAGCGGCGGGGAGAGCAATCAGCCCCAGCATTTT,CASGGESNQPQHF
NA,NA,TRBJ2-1,TRBV28,17,TGTGCCAGCGAGGGGACGGAAAGCCCTAGGTCCTACAATGAGCAGTTCTTC,CASEGTESPRSYNEQFF
TRBD1,once,TRBJ2-5,TRBV5-4,13,TGTGCCAGCGGCACCCAGGGGGCAGAGACCCAGTACTTC,CASGTQGAETQYF
TRBD2,NA,TRBJ2-2,TRBV19,15,TGTGCCAGTAGGACTGCTAGCGGGAGGGCCGGGGAGCTGTTTTTT,CASRTASGRAGELFF
NA,NA,TRBJ2-4,TRBV19,15,TGTGCCAGTAGGATCGGACATAACGTAAAAAACATTCAGTACTTC,CASRIGHNVKNIQYF
NA,NA,TRBJ2-7,TRBV28,15,TGTGCCAGCAGTTCCTATGCTATGAGTCACTACGAGCAGTACTTC,CASSSYAMSHYEQYF
NA,NA,TRBJ2-1,TRBV7-2,16,TGTGCCAGCAGCCACAACTTCGCGGGGGCTCAGGATGAGCAGTTCTTC,CASSHNFAGAQDEQFF
NA,NA,TRBJ2-1,TRBV7-8,12,TGTGCCAGCAGCTTGTGGCCTAATGAGCAGTTCTTC,CASSLWPNEQFF
NA,NA,TRBJ1-5,TRBV29-1,14,TGCAGCGTTGATGGAGGGTCAGTGGGACAGCCCCAGCATTTT,CSVDGGSVGQPQHF
NA,once,TRBJ1-4,TRBV18,13,TGTGCCAGCTCCCCCGGGGGTAATGAAAAACTGTTTTTT,CASSPGGNEKLFF
TRBD1,NA,TRBJ1-1,TRBV7-9,15,TGTGCCAGCAACAATCTTGACAGGGCCAACACTGAAGCTTTCTTT,CASNNLDRANTEAFF
TRBD2,NA,TRBJ2-3,TRBV5-4,16,TGTGCCAGCAGCTTAGAGAGCAGCGGGAGGTCGGGTACGCAGTATTTT,CASSLESSGRSGTQYF
NA,NA,TRBJ2-7,TRBV7-7,13,TGTGCTAGCAGCCCTCAGGGTAACTACGAGCAGTACTTC,CASSPQGNYEQYF
NA,NA,TRBJ1-5,TRBV6-1,15,TGTGCCAGCAGTGAAGCGACAGCGGGGTTTCAGCCCCAGCATTTT,CASSEATAGFQPQHF
TRBD2,NA,TRBJ2-7,TRBV6-5,15,TGTGCCAGCAGTTACGGGGCTAGCGGTACCTACGAGCAGTACTTC,CASSYGASGTYEQYF
TRBD1,NA,TRBJ1-2,TRBV6-6,16,TGTGCCAGCAATCCCAGAACAGGGGGCTTGGACTATGGCTACACCTTC,CASNPRTGGLDYGYTF
NA,NA,TRBJ1-2,TRBV7-2,14,TGTGCCAGCAGTATGGGGGGAATTCTCTATGGCTACACCTTC,CASSMGGILYGYTF
TRBD2,NA,TRBJ2-2,TRBV19,14,TGTGCCAGTAGGGCTAGCGGAAACACCGGGGAGCTGTTTTTT,CASRASGNTGELFF
NA,once,TRBJ1-2,TRBV5-6,14,TGTGCCAGCAGCTTCCCCGGTACCTACTATGGCTACACCTTC,CASSFPGTYYGYTF
NA,NA,TRBJ2-7,TRBV25-1,14,TGTGCCAGCAGTGACCCAGGGTCCTACTACGAGCAGTACTTC,CASSDPGSYYEQYF
TRBD2,NA,TRBJ2-7,TRBV5-1,14,TGCGCCAGCACCCTCACTAGCGGGCAGCCCGAGCAGTACTTC,CASTLTSGQPEQYF
NA,NA,TRBJ2-1,TRBV27,13,TGTGCCAGCAGTTTGTCCCCAGGGGTTGAGCAGTTCTTC,CASSLSPGVEQFF
NA,NA,TRBJ2-5,TRBV29-1,14,TGCAGCGCTGCCACCCCGGGCAGACGGGAGACCCAGTACTTC,CSAATPGRRETQYF
NA,NA,TRBJ1-5,TRBV10-2,13,TGCGCCAGCAGGGGTAGGGACAATCAGCCCCAGCATTTT,CASRGRDNQPQHF
NA,NA,TRBJ2-3,TRBV5-1,13,TGCGCCAGCAGCTTGGAGCAGATTAATACGCAGTATTTT,CASSLEQINTQYF
NA,once,TRBJ2-7,TRBV30,15,TGTGCCTGGGGGGCAAGAGGTTCGGGCCCCTACGAGCAGTACTTC,CAWGARGSGPYEQYF
NA,NA,TRBJ2-7,TRBV28,14,TGTGCCAGCACCCCGGGACCTTGGGGAGGCGAGCAGTACTTC,CASTPGPWGGEQYF
TRBD2,NA,TRBJ2-5,TRBV25-1,13,TGTGCCGCAAAGACTAGCGGACAAGAGACCCAGTACTTC,CAAKTSGQETQYF
TRBD1,NA,TRBJ1-5,TRBV5-1,15,TGCGCCAGCAGCTTGGGGGGACAGGGTAATCAGCCCCAGCATTTT,CASSLGGQGNQPQHF
TRBD2,NA,TRBJ2-7,TRBV27,15,TGTGCCAGCAGTCCCCGACTAGCGGGGCTCTACGAGCAGTACTTC,CASSPRLAGLYEQYF
TRBD2,NA,TRBJ2-2,TRBV5-1,16,TGCGCCAGCAGCTTGGGTCTAGCGGGAACGACCGGGGAGCTGTTTTTT,CASSLGLAGTTGELFF
NA,NA,TRBJ2-5,TRBV5-1,14,TGCGCCAGCAGCTTGGAGATCACTAAAGAGACCCAGTACTTC,CASSLEITKETQYF
TRBD2,NA,TRBJ2-3,TRBV18,16,TGTGCCAGCTCACCATTTGGGACTAGCGGCACAGATACGCAGTATTTT,CASSPFGTSGTDTQYF
NA,NA,TRBJ1-3,TRBV5-1,17,TGCGCCAGCAGCTTGGTTGGGGGAATGGGGACGCGAGGAACCATATATTTT,CASSLVGGMGTRGTIYF
NA,NA,TRBJ2-5,TRBV7-9,12,TGTGCCAGCAGCTTAGCGGGGAGCAGGCGGTACTTC,CASSLAGSRRYF
TRBD2,NA,TRBJ2-2,TRBV7-2,18,TGTGCCAGCAGCCTCCGGACTAGCGGGAGGGCGAACACCGGGGAGCTGTTTTTT,CASSLRTSGRANTGELFF
TRBD2,NA,TRBJ2-2,TRBV19,16,TGTGCCAGTAGTCTCGGACTAGCGGGAGTTGGCGGGGAGCTGTTTTTT,CASSLGLAGVGGELFF
NA,NA,TRBJ2-7,TRBV10-3,13,TGTGCCATCGGCGAGGTACAGACCTACGAGCAGTACTTC,CAIGEVQTYEQYF